The 4 T cell receptor beta chains given below trace back to one sample, sequenced in a study of Graves' ophthalmopathy and Graves' hyperthyroidism. The study amplified TCR beta CDR3 regions using RNA transcripts. Amplification began with first-round RT-PCR using HTBI primers, then second-round multiplex PCR was performed. MiXCR, run by TCRdb on the multiplex PCR reads, gives a single entry per CDR3 protein. The sample gives fewer than 350,000 distinct CDR3 sequences, 17% of which show up once; approximately 13% is in the top ten. Sequences were obtained from peripheral blood. All receptors derive from an adult man with Graves' ophthalmopathy.

Many counts were recorded for this clonotype. The chain employs TRBV2 and TRBJ1-1, with a weak D call TRBD1 (5 bases). Looked up from germline, CDR1 is SNHLY and CDR2 is FYNNEI. The CDR3 totals 13 residues. The ends were cut back, 7 bases at V and 0 bases at J, with 9 bases in the middle. The CDR3 DNA follows: TGTGCCAGCAAAGTGGGGGTGAACACTGAAGCTTTCTTT. This encodes CASKVGVNTEAFF. The full variable domain, with the rest looked up from reference TRBV2 and TRBJ1-1, is EPEVTQTPSHQVTQMGQEVILRCVPISNHLYFYWYRQILGQKVEFLVSFYNNEISEKSEIFDDQFSVERPDGSNFTLKIRSTKLEDSAMYFCASKVGVNTEAFFGQGTRLTVV.

This clonotype was recorded at least ten times. V usage is TRBV14 and J usage is TRBJ1-1; no firm D call. Germline CDR1 reads SGHDN; CDR2 reads FVKESK. V dropped 4 bases and J dropped 7 bases, with 13 bases sitting between them. This CDR3 is built from 13 residues. Here the CDR3 DNA reads TGTGCCAGCAGCCTCCCTGGGAGGGTTGAAGCTTTCTTT. Its translation: CASSLPGRVEAFF. Using reference TRBV14 and TRBJ1-1 for the parts outside the CDR3, the full variable domain is EAGVTQFPSHSVIEKGQTVTLRCDPISGHDNLYWYRRVMGKEIKFLLHFVKESKQDESGMPNNRFLAERTGGTYSTLKVQPAELEDSGVYFCASSLPGRVEAFFGQGTRLTVV.

This clonotype was seen at least ten times. The rearrangement joins TRBV11-1 to TRBJ2-2; 15 nucleotides match TRBD2. Germline assignment: CDR1 SGHAT and CDR2 FQDESV (reference sequence). The CDR3 extends over 17 amino acids. V dropped 5 bases and J dropped 5; count of bases not matched to a gene: 6. The CDR3 sequence: CASSPRTSGRGTGELFF. The CDR3 DNA reads TGTGCCAGCAGCCCGCGGACTAGCGGGAGGGGGACCGGGGAGCTGTTTTTT.

This clonotype was recorded many times. The genes are TRBV11-2 and TRBJ2-5; D may be TRBD1 (5 bases). V lost 2 bases to trimming and J lost 10 bases, with 26 bases between them. This CDR3 comprises 17 residues. The V gene's germline CDR1 is SGHAT and CDR2 FQNNGV. CDR3 DNA sequence: TGTGCCAGCAGCTTACCCCCCCGTTGGACCAGGGCATTGGTCCAGTACTTC. Protein: CASSLPPRWTRALVQYF.